Listed below are T cell receptor beta chains from one sample, sequenced in a study of beta chain features in type 1 diabetes. Produced via immunoSEQ multiplex PCR; TCRdb's table is partial and in-frame only. This table has hundreds of thousands of clones, around an eighth appearing once. Sequencing used naive CD4+ T cells from blood. The receptors derive from a man aged 18 to 35 with type 1 diabetes. Each CDR3 is given with its conserved first and last residue.

TRBJ2-5	TRBV7-9	CASSLLASGRGETQYF
TRBJ2-3	TRBV27	CASRQRPGQGDTDTQYF
TRBJ1-4	TRBV2	CASSEQGGDEKLFF
TRBJ2-2	TRBV25-1	CASSLSSEGTGELFF
TRBJ2-7	TRBV30	CAWSQLAVYEQYF
TRBJ2-2	TRBV7-3	CASSFPSGGPGELFF
TRBJ1-5	TRBV6-5	CASRAPGQNQPQHF
TRBJ2-7	TRBV27	CASSLMSLAGSEQYF
TRBJ2-5	TRBV2	CASSDPRGKETQYF
TRBJ1-5	TRBV29-1	CSVEHSSRQPQHF
TRBJ1-2	TRBV19	CASSENYGYTF
TRBJ2-5	TRBV27	CASAHSGAGGSQETQYF
TRBJ2-5	TRBV14	CASSQESGGVTGTQYF
TRBJ2-7	TRBV10-3	CAISEGDRGPYEQYF
TRBJ1-2	TRBV5-1	CASSLASGGVGGYTF
TRBJ1-1	TRBV4-3	CASSQRFVANTEAFF
TRBJ2-7	TRBV18	CASSSYRDYEQYF
TRBJ2-1	TRBV30	CAWSVRGSSYNEQFF
TRBJ2-3	TRBV30	CAWRALAGASIVDTQYF
TRBJ1-1	TRBV29-1	CSVSGVNTEAFF
TRBJ2-7	TRBV6-5	CASSYSPTESYEQYF
TRBJ1-2	TRBV5-1	CASSLPGQGTHYGYTF
TRBJ2-7	TRBV15	CATRPDTPYEQYF
TRBJ2-7	TRBV5-6	CASSPARVRTEQYF
TRBJ1-2	TRBV28	CASSFLAAFYGYTF
TRBJ1-1	TRBV4-3	CASSQGRRRGAEAFF
TRBJ1-2	TRBV29-1	CSVEGGQGYGYTF
TRBJ2-7	TRBV30	CAWTDEGTYEQYF
TRBJ2-7	TRBV6-5	CASSIVRGAYEQYF
TRBJ1-1	TRBV2	CASSGVGLGTEAFF
TRBJ1-5	TRBV10-3	CAISESNGQPQHF
TRBJ2-7	TRBV29-1	CSVEATGYNEQYF
TRBJ2-5	TRBV9	CASSPHSSAQETQYF
TRBJ1-2	TRBV18	CASSPHPGPEGYTF
TRBJ2-1	TRBV25-1	CASSRGRNGIEQFF
TRBJ2-7	TRBV7-9	CASSLDGLASYEQYF
TRBJ1-1	TRBV7-9	CASSLMGGQGAEAFF
TRBJ2-7	TRBV30	CAWSSLKAGVEEQYF
TRBJ2-1	TRBV7-2	CASSPGTSGYNEQFF
TRBJ2-1	TRBV6-5	CASSYSLDGYEQFF